These T cell receptor beta chains were read from a single sample in a study of blood T cell repertoires in COVID-19. TCRdb's copy holds only in-frame clones and misses some; the assay was immunoSEQ multiplex PCR. The sample holds about 150,000 clones; 87% are singletons and the top ten take about 6%. The source material was peripheral blood. The receptors were gathered from a man older than 75 with acute or convalescent COVID-19. Both conserved end residues are part of each CDR3. A D gene is named only where the DNA matches it firmly. Not every row has a clone size; where given, it reads once, few, many or a size class.

clone_size j_call cdr3_length d_call v_call cdr3_aa cdr3_nt
- TRBJ2-1 15 TRBD1 TRBV5-1 CASSLGTGAYNEQFF TGCGCCAGCAGCTTAGGGACAGGGGCCTACAATGAGCAGTTCTTC
- TRBJ2-5 17 TRBD1 TRBV7-6 CASSLFPDRGVQETQYF TGTGCCAGCAGCTTGTTCCCGGACAGGGGGGTTCAAGAGACCCAGTACTTC
- TRBJ2-5 13 - TRBV6-5 CASTAPGAETQYF TGTGCCAGCACCGCCCCAGGGGCAGAGACCCAGTACTTC
- TRBJ2-3 16 TRBD2 TRBV9 CASSALGSGSRNTQYF TGTGCCAGCAGTGCTTTGGGCAGCGGGAGTCGAAATACGCAGTATTTT
once TRBJ2-3 12 - TRBV15 CATSRLADTQYF TGTGCCACCAGCAGACTCGCAGATACGCAGTATTTT
- TRBJ2-5 17 TRBD1 TRBV28 CASSLGGAGGKGETQYF TGTGCCAGCAGCCTAGGGGGAGCAGGGGGTAAGGGAGAGACCCAGTACTTC
- TRBJ1-2 14 - TRBV18 CASSPSDSNYGYTF TGTGCCAGCTCACCAAGTGACAGCAACTATGGCTACACCTTC
- TRBJ2-1 15 TRBD2 TRBV24-1 CATSQAGTFYNEQFF TGTGCCACCAGTCAAGCGGGAACCTTTTACAATGAGCAGTTCTTC
- TRBJ2-1 15 TRBD1 TRBV10-3 CAIRDGTGDGNEQFF TGTGCCATCAGGGACGGGACAGGGGATGGGAATGAGCAGTTCTTC
- TRBJ2-5 16 TRBD1 TRBV28 CASSSTGTGVGKTQYF TGTGCCAGCAGTTCGACCGGGACAGGGGTAGGAAAGACCCAGTACTTC
few TRBJ2-5 13 - TRBV3-1/TRBV3-2 CASSQLRRETQYF TGTGCCAGCAGCCAACTTCGGAGGGAGACCCAGTACTTC
- TRBJ2-1 14 TRBD2 TRBV28 CASSSGGGVNEQFF TGTGCCAGCAGTAGCGGGGGAGGAGTCAATGAGCAGTTCTTC
- TRBJ1-1 15 TRBD1 TRBV7-2 CASSLTSDRKTEAFF TGTGCCAGCAGCTTAACCTCGGACAGGAAAACTGAAGCTTTCTTT